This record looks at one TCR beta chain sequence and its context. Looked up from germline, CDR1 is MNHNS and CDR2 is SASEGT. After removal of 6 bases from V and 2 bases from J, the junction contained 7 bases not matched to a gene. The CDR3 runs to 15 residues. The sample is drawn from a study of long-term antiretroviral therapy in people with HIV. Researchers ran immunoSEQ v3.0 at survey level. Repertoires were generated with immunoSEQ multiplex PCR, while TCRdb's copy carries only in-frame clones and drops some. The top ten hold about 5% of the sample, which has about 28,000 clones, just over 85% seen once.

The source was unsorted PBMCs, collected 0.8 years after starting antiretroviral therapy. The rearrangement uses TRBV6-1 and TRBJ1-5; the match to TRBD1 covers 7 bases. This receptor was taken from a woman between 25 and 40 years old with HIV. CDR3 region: CASSLTGMGNQPQHF. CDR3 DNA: TGTGCCAGCAGCCTGACAGGGATGGGCAATCAGCCCCAGCATTTT.